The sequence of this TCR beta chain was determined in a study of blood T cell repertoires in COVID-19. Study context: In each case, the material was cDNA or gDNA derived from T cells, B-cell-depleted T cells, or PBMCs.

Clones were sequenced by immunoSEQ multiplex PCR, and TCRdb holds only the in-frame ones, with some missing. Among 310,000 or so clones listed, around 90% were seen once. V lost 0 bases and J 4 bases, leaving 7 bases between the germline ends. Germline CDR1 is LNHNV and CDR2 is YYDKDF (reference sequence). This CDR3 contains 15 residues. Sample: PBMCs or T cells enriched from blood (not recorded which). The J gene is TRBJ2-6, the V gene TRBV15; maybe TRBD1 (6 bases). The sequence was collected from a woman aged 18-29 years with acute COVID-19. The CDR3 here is CATSREGAGANVLTF. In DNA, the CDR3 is TGTGCCACCAGCAGAGAGGGGGCCGGGGCCAACGTCCTGACTTTC.